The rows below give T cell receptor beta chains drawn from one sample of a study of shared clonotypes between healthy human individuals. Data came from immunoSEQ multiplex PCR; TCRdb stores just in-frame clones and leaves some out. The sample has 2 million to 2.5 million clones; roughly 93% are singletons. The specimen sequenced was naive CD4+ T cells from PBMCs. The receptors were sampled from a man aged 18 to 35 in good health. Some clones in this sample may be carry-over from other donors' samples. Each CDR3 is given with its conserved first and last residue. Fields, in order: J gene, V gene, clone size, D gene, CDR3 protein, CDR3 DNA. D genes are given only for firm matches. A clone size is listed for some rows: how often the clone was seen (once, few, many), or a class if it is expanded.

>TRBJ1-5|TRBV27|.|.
CASSSDSGWDQPQHF
TGTGCCAGCAGTTCGGACAGCGGGTGGGATCAGCCCCAGCATTTT
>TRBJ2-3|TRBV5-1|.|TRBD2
CASSLTSGTSTDTQYF
TGCGCCAGCAGCCTGACTAGCGGGACTAGCACAGATACGCAGTATTTT
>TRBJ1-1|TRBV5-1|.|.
CASSLELNTEAFF
TGCGCCAGCAGCTTGGAGCTGAACACTGAAGCTTTCTTT
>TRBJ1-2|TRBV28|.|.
CATQSGTGGYGYTF
TGTGCCACTCAATCCGGGACGGGCGGCTATGGCTACACCTTC
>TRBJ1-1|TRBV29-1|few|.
CSVQTPTGQFEAFF
TGCAGCGTCCAAACACCTACCGGACAGTTTGAAGCTTTCTTT
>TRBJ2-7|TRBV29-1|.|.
CSASEQTSYEQYF
TGCAGCGCCTCCGAACAGACTTCCTACGAGCAGTACTTC
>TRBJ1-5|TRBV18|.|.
CASSPANQPQHF
TGTGCCAGCTCACCCGCGAATCAGCCCCAGCATTTT
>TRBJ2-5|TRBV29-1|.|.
CSVDGREKETQYF
TGCAGCGTTGATGGCCGGGAGAAAGAGACCCAGTACTTC
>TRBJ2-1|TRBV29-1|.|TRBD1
CSVGGSGGFREQFF
TGCAGCGTTGGCGGGTCAGGGGGATTTAGGGAGCAGTTCTTC
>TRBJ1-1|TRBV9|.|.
CASSSRGRLEAFF
TGTGCCAGCAGCAGCCGGGGCAGACTTGAAGCTTTCTTT
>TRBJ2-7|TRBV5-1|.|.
CASSLGSRSYEQYF
TGCGCCAGCAGCTTGGGGTCCCGCTCCTACGAGCAGTACTTC
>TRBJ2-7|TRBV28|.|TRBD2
CASSFQIFKLSGRAFDEQYF
TGTGCCAGCAGTTTTCAGATTTTCAAGCTTAGCGGGAGGGCCTTCGACGAGCAGTACTTC
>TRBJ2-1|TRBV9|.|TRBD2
CASSVDPSGNEQFF
TGTGCCAGCAGCGTAGATCCTAGCGGAAATGAGCAGTTCTTC
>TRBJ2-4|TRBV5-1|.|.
CASSLVSRGLAKNIQYF
TGCGCCAGCAGCTTGGTTTCGCGTGGACTAGCCAAAAACATTCAGTACTTC
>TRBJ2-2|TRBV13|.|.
CASSLWTVYAGELFF
TGTGCCAGCAGCTTATGGACTGTATACGCCGGGGAGCTGTTTTTT
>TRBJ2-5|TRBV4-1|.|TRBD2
CASSQVGGRTPETQYF
TGCGCCAGCAGCCAAGTAGGCGGGAGAACTCCAGAGACCCAGTACTTC
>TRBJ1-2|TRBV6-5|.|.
CASSLVGGRGYTF
TGTGCCAGCAGTTTAGTTGGGGGCCGAGGCTACACCTTC
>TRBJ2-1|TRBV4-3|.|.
CASSQDTLYNEQFF
TGCGCCAGCAGCCAAGATACGCTCTACAATGAGCAGTTCTTC